The next 24 T cell receptor delta chains were all read from a single sample in a study of γδ T cells in repeated Plasmodium falciparum infection. TCRdb reanalysed the multiplex PCR reads via CATT. The sample contains around 89,000 delta-chain clones, almost 1.5% of which appear only once. Gammadelta T cells were flow-sorted from PBMC into Vgamma9/Vdelta2+ and Vdelta2-negative populations for bulk analysis. The sample consisted of gamma-delta T cells from blood. Receptors were obtained from a pool of human donors (malaria-infected and uninfected, not separated).

As concerns this clone: For this DNA, TCRdb reports the protein of a much larger clone, which diverges at residue 4, most likely from a read error; the protein presented here is translated directly from the DNA. This chain links TRDV1 with TRDJ2; tentative D call: TRDD3 (9 bases). Trimming left V 8 bases short and J 0 bases short, with 28 bases between. CDR1 and CDR2 (germline): TSWWSYY, QGS. The CDR3 has 20 residues. In DNA form, the CDR3 reads TGTGCTCTTCGTGGCCTTCCTAGTACTGGGGGAACTCCTTTGACAGCACAACTCTTCTTT. Amino acids: CALRGLPSTGGTPLTAQLFF.

In this sample, this clone turned up a few times. This DNA's translation differs at residue 15 from TCRdb's protein, which comes from a much larger clone; a read error is likely, and the protein shown is translated from the DNA. There is no J gene call, but TRDV2 is given as the V gene; the D call in the table, TRDD3, was not verified against the DNA. This CDR3 is 16 amino acids long. Germline CDR1 GEAIGNYY, CDR2 EKD. The CDR3 sequence is CACDTILREITDKLTF. The CDR3, as DNA: TGTGCCTGTGACACCATTCTGCGGGAGATCACCGATAAACTCACCTTT.

On this clone itself: A far larger clone is one base from this, pointing to a likely read error. Other DNA sequences in the sample encode the same CDR3. J is TRDJ1 and V is TRDV1, with a tentative D call TRDD3 (5 bases). Because TCRdb records no J gene, it was assigned here through a match of the DNA to germline. Germline lookup yields CDR1 TSWWSYY and CDR2 QGS. CDR3 length equals 19 residues. CDR3 sequence (DNA): TGTGCTCTTGGGGAACCCCCCCTGCTGCGCGACAGATACACTGATAAACTCATCTTT. It is translated as CALGEPPLLRDRYTDKLIF.

On this clone itself: TCRdb's listed protein matches a much larger clone and diverges from this DNA's translation at residue 8, likely through a read error; the protein shown comes from the DNA. The V call is TRDV1, the J call TRDJ1; 8 nucleotides agree with TRDD3. The J gene, absent from TCRdb, was called here by matching the DNA to germline. The germline gives CDR1 TSWWSYY, CDR2 QGS. This CDR3 contains 17 residues. The CDR3 spells CALRDYSPYWGVRQLIF. CDR3 DNA: TGTGCTCTTCGGGATTATTCTCCTTACTGGGGGGTCCGGCAACTCATCTTT.

About this clone: The protein in TCRdb stems from a much larger clone and differs at residue 12 from this DNA's translation, likely a read error; here the protein is translated from the DNA. The CDR3 spells CACDTVGGFNSNKLIF. DNA of the CDR3: TGTGCCTGTGACACCGTTGGGGGATTCAACTCCAATAAACTCATCTTT. The chain is built from TRDV2 and TRDJ1; 8 positions match TRDD3. The J gene, not given by TCRdb, was assigned here from a germline match of the nucleotide sequence. Losses at the gene ends were 0 bases for V and 6 bases for J; bases not matched to a gene: 11. The CDR3 is 16 amino acids. Germline-derived CDR1 and CDR2 are GEAIGNYY and EKD.

The sample holds a few counts of this clone. TCRdb shows a much larger clone's protein in place of this DNA's translation, and the two differ at residue 6, likely through a read error; the protein shown is translated from the DNA. CDR3 DNA sequence: TGTGCCTGTGACACCATGCTGGGGGATAGGAGGTGGGACACCCGACAGATGTTTTTC. Protein sequence: CACDTMLGDRRWDTRQMFF. V and J are TRDV2 and TRDJ3, with TRDD3 matching over 10 bases. Germline V gives CDR1 GEAIGNYY, CDR2 EKD. J lost 4 bases, V lost 0 bases, and 8 bases had no gene match. The CDR3 runs to 19 residues.

This clone has a handful of counts. This likely traces to a read error, being one base from a far larger clone. This chain joins TRDV1 and TRDJ2; 7 bases are a match to TRDD3. The J gene, absent from TCRdb, was called here by matching the DNA to germline. Per the germline V gene, CDR1 is TSWWSYY and CDR2 is QGS. This CDR3 has 17 residues. CDR3 sequence (DNA): TGTGCTCTTGGGGGATTTCCAGGGCTGGGGGGTACAGCGCAACTCTTCTTT. It is translated as CALGGFPGLGGTAQLFF.

To note about this clone: The TCRdb record carries a much larger clone's protein, which differs from this DNA's translation at residue 7; a read error is the likely cause, and the protein listed here is the DNA translation. The chain carries TRDV1 and TRDJ1, with TRDD3 matching 12 bases. The J gene, absent from TCRdb, was called here by matching the DNA to germline. CDR1 is TSWWSYY and CDR2 is QGS in the germline V gene. V was pared by 1 base and J by 4 bases, with 13 bases of the junction left unmatched. The CDR3 consists of 19 residues. The CDR3 bases are TGTGCTCTTGGGGAACCTCCCCTCCCTTACTGGGGGATACACGATAAACTCATCTTT. Amino acid sequence: CALGEPPLPYWGIHDKLIF.

Only a few counts were recorded for this clone. The protein in TCRdb stems from a much larger clone and differs at residue 17 from this DNA's translation, likely a read error; here the protein is translated from the DNA. The V gene reported is TRDV1; the J gene is uncalled; the D call TRDD3 from the table was never checked on the DNA. CDR3 length: 19 residues. Germline CDR1 and CDR2: TSWWSYY and QGS. DNA of the CDR3: TGTGCTCTTGGGAAGCCCTGGGGCCTCAGCTCCTGGGACACCCGACAGGTGTTTTTC. Protein sequence: CALGKPWGLSSWDTRQVFF.

On this clone: This sequence is one base from a far larger clone and is likely a read error. Within the sample, other DNA sequences also encode this same CDR3. This CDR3 reads CACDTLRGGHPFEPDKLIF. CDR3 nucleotide sequence: TGTGCCTGTGACACTTTGCGTGGGGGACACCCTTTCGAGCCCGATAAACTCATCTTT. The chain links TRDV2 to TRDJ1, with 7 bases aligning to TRDD3. Because TCRdb records no J gene, it was assigned here through a match of the DNA to germline. The V segment lost 1 base and the J segment 3 bases; nucleotides outside the gene matches: 19. The CDR3 sequence is 19 residues long. Germline loops: CDR1 GEAIGNYY, CDR2 EKD.

In this sample, this clone turned up many times. The chain recombines TRDV1 with TRDJ1, with 10 bases lining up with TRDD3. Germline lookup yields CDR1 TSWWSYY and CDR2 QGS. The CDR3 runs 17 residues. The J segment lost 4 bases and the V segment lost 6 bases, leaving 14 bases of the junction unmatched. The CDR3 DNA sequence: TGTGCTCTTGGAATGAGGGGGATACGCCGCGTGTTCGATAAACTCATCTTT. As protein: CALGMRGIRRVFDKLIF.

This clone has more than one count but fewer than ten. A read error is the likely source, as a far larger clone sits one nucleotide away. The same CDR3 is also encoded by other DNA sequences in this sample. This sequence joins TRDV1 and TRDJ1; D possibly uses TRDD2 or TRDD3 (5 bases each). Since TCRdb gives no J gene, matching the DNA to germline was used here to assign it. V shed 0 bases and J shed 0 bases, with 26 bases lying between them. Germline CDR1 TSWWSYY, CDR2 QGS. This CDR3 is built from 21 residues. CDR3 DNA: TGTGCTCTTGGGGAACTGGGCCTCCTCCTTCTCACGGGGAGGTACACCGATAAACTCATCTTT. Translating it yields CALGELGLLLLTGRYTDKLIF.

This clone was detected only a few times. TCRdb shows a much larger clone's protein in place of this DNA's translation, and the two differ at residue 11, likely through a read error; the protein shown is translated from the DNA. CDR3 sequence reads: CALGETPGALPLYWGILPDKLIF. Here the CDR3 DNA reads TGTGCTCTTGGGGAGACGCCCGGGGCCTTGCCACTGTACTGGGGGATACTCCCCGATAAACTCATCTTT. This sequence joins TRDV1 and TRDJ1; 12 positions agree with TRDD3. TCRdb records no J gene; here it was assigned by comparing the DNA to germline. Germline CDR1 TSWWSYY, CDR2 QGS. J was trimmed by 3 bases and V by 3 bases; bases with no gene match: 26. This CDR3 has 23 residues.

Comments on this clone: TCRdb attributes to this sequence the protein of a much larger clone, which differs from the DNA translation at residue 11; a read error is likely, and the protein displayed is translated from the DNA. The genes are TRDV1 and TRDJ1; a weak D match, TRDD3 (6 bases). No J gene was available from TCRdb, and it was assigned here by a germline match of the DNA. The germline CDR1 and CDR2 sequences are TSWWSYY and QGS. The CDR3 is 22 residues long. V was clipped by 0 bases and J by 0 bases, with 29 bases between them. CDR3 in DNA: TGTGCTCTTGGGGAACTAGTTCATTACTGGGAGATTTCATACGCGTACACCGATAAACTCATCTTT. Protein: CALGELVHYWEISYAYTDKLIF.

This clone was observed a handful of times. A read error likely explains why the TCRdb protein, taken from a much larger clone, differs from this DNA's translation at residue 15; the protein shown is translated from the DNA. J gene calling gave no result, while the V gene is TRDV1; TRDD3, the table's D call, was not compared with the DNA. CDR1 TSWWSYY and CDR2 QGS come from the germline V gene. This CDR3 is built from 16 residues. In nucleotides, the CDR3 is TGTGCTCTTGGGGAACTGCTGATTTCCCAAGCGGGGAAACTCACCTTT. Translated: CALGELLISQAGKLTF.

This chain links TRDV1 with TRDJ3; no clear D gene. The J gene, missing from TCRdb, was assigned here through DNA to germline matching. CDR3 length equals 18 residues. Germline CDR1 and CDR2: TSWWSYY and QGS. V was trimmed by 2 bases and J by 0 bases, leaving 11 bases between them. CDR3 sequence: CALGEYDLHSWDTRQMFF. CDR3 nucleotides: TGTGCTCTTGGGGAATATGATCTTCACTCCTGGGACACCCGACAGATGTTTTTC.

This clone was counted only a few times. TCRdb's entry gives the protein of a much larger clone, which mismatches this DNA's translation at residue 9, likely from a read error; the protein reported here is translated from the DNA. The chain joins TRDV2 to TRDJ3; TRDD3 matches 11 bases. TCRdb leaves out the J gene; it was filled in here by matching the DNA to germline. The CDR3 length is 20 residues. V dropped 3 bases and J dropped 2; count of bases not matched to a gene: 11. Germline assignment: CDR1 GEAIGNYY and CDR2 EKD. CDR3 amino acids: CACDGLGDMRFPWDTRQMFF. CDR3 sequence (DNA): TGTGCCTGTGACGGACTGGGGGATATGCGTTTCCCCTGGGACACCCGACAGATGTTTTTC.

This clone qualifies as hyperexpanded. Other DNA sequences within the sample encode an identical CDR3. J is TRDJ1 and V is TRDV1; D possibly corresponds to TRDD2 (9 bases). Germline CDR1 is TSWWSYY and CDR2 is QGS. The CDR3 is 20 residues long. Trimming took 0 bases from V and 1 from J, leaving 24 bases between them. CDR3 sequence reads: CALGELSFLREGYGTDKLIF. CDR3 nucleotides: TGTGCTCTTGGGGAACTCTCCTTCCTACGGGAGGGATACGGCACCGATAAACTCATCTTT.

This clone was seen only a few times. TCRdb's protein, taken from a much larger clone, differs from this DNA's translation at residue 3, likely owing to a read error; the protein displayed comes from the DNA. This chain uses TRDV3 with TRDJ1; the match to TRDD3 covers 8 bases. Here the J gene was assigned by germline matching of the DNA, as TCRdb has none. V was clipped by 5 bases and J by 4 bases; unmatched bases: 21. Looked up from germline, CDR1 is TVYSNPD and CDR2 is GDNSRS (reference sequence). This CDR3 region has 17 residues. CDR3 loop: CALDTGGSISRIDKLIF. The CDR3 DNA follows: TGTGCCCTTGATACTGGGGGGAGTATCTCCCGTATCGATAAACTCATCTTT.

The sample holds a few counts of this clone. This sequence is one base from a far larger clone and is likely a read error. This sample includes further DNA sequences coding for the same CDR3. This chain links TRDV1 with TRDJ1; 8 nucleotides align to TRDD3. CDR3 length: 18 residues. In germline, CDR1 is TSWWSYY, CDR2 QGS. The CDR3 sequence: CALGEPLRDTWQADKLIF. The CDR3 DNA is TGTGCTCTTGGGGAACCTTTAAGGGATACGTGGCAGGCCGATAAACTCATCTTC.

This clone was found a few times. TCRdb's protein, taken from a much larger clone, differs from this DNA's translation at residue 5, likely owing to a read error; the protein displayed comes from the DNA. The gene calls are TRDV2 and TRDJ1, with 13 bases lining up with TRDD3. TCRdb does not report a J gene; here it was assigned by matching the DNA to germline references. The CDR3 is 19 amino acids. Germline CDR1 reads GEAIGNYY; CDR2 reads EKD. Trimming removed 3 bases from V and 0 bases from J; junction bases left unmatched: 12. Here the CDR3 reads CACDAKLGDTPPYTDKLIF. Written as DNA, the CDR3 is TGTGCCTGTGACGCCAAACTGGGGGATACGCCCCCTTACACCGATAAACTCATCTTT.

For this clone: TCRdb lists the protein of a much larger clone for this DNA, which differs at residue 2, so this is likely a read error; the protein given here is translated from the DNA itself. The chain couples TRDV1 to TRDJ1, with 8 bases fitting TRDD3. Since TCRdb gives no J gene, matching the DNA to germline was used here to assign it. The CDR3 length is 19 residues. Germline V gene sequence: CDR1 TSWWSYY, CDR2 QGS. The CDR3 here is CSLGEHYVSGDIDTDKLIF. Written as DNA, the CDR3 is TGTTCTCTTGGGGAACATTACGTCTCGGGGGATATTGATACCGATAAACTCATCTTT.

This clone was seen only a few times. This DNA's translation and the protein TCRdb lists, from a much larger clone, do not match at residue 10, likely due to a read error; the protein shown is translated from the DNA. The rearrangement joins TRDV1 to TRDJ1; tentative D call: TRDD3 (5 bases). The CDR3 loop spans 16 amino acids. Germline values: CDR1 TSWWSYY, CDR2 QGS. Trimming removed 4 bases from V and 7 bases from J, with 22 bases in between. The CDR3 protein is CALGAKPIVPGGKLIF. For the CDR3, the DNA is TGTGCTCTTGGGGCCAAACCCATCGTACCGGGGGGTAAACTCATCTTT.

About this clone itself: This likely reflects a read error, since a far larger clone is one base away. Within the sample, other DNA sequences also encode this same CDR3. V is TRDV1 and J is TRDJ1; 7 bases are shared with TRDD2. The CDR3 covers 19 residues. Germline CDR1 TSWWSYY, CDR2 QGS. The CDR3 reads CALGDNLPSSFQFTDKLIF. The DNA of the CDR3 is TGTGCTCTTGGGGATAACCTGCCTTCCTCTTTTCAGTTCACCGACAAACTCATCTTT.